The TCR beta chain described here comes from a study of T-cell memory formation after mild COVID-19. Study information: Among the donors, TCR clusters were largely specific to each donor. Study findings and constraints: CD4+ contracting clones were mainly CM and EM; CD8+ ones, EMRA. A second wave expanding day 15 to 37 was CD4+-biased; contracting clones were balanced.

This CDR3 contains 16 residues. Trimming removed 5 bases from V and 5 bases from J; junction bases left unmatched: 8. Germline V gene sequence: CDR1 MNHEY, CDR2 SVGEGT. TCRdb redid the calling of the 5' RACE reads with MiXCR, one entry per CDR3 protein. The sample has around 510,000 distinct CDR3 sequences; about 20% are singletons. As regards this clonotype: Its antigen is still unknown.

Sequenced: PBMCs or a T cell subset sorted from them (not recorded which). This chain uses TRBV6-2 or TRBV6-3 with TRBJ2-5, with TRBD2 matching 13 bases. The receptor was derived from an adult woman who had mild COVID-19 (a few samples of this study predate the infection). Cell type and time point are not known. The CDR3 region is CASSDGLAGVEETQYF. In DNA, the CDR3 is TGTGCCAGCAGTGACGGACTAGCGGGAGTGGAGGAGACCCAGTACTTC.